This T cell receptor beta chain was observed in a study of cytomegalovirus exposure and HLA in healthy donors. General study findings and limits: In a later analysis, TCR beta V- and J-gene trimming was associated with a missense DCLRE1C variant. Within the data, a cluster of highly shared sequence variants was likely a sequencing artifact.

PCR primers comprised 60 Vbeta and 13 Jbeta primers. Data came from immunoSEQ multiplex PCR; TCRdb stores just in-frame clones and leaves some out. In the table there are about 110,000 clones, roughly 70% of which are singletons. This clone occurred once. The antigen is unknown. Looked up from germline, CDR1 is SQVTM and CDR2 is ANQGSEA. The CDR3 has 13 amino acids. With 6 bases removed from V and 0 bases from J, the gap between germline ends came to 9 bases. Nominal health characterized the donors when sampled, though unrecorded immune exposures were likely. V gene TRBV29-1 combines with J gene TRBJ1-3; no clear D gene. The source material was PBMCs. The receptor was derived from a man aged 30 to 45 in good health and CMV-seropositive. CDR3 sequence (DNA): TGCAGCGTCTCTACTTCCTCTGGAAACACCATATATTTT. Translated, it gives CSVSTSSGNTIYF.